The entry below gives a single TCR beta chain sequence along with its context. Antigen: not known. Trimming left V 2 bases short and J 4 bases short, with 9 bases between. CDR1 and CDR2 (germline): SQVTM, ANQGSEA. The CDR3 has 13 amino acids. The data are from a study of graft-versus-host responses after intestinal transplantation. Study-wide findings and caveats: GvH clones turned up in recipient marrow; some had shown up first in ileum or blood. Graft-donor T cell macrochimerism coincided with high graft-versus-host to host-versus-graft clonal ratios in allografts.

The data were produced by immunoSEQ multiplex PCR, yet TCRdb's version contains in-frame clones alone and is incomplete. This sample has roughly 100,000 clones, with more than 85% found just once. The clonotype originates from a human donor who received an intestinal transplant. The gene calls are TRBV29-1 and TRBJ1-3; TRBD1 is a possible D gene (5 bases). Sequencing used unstimulated CD8+ T cells sorted from spleen or lymph node cells, obtained before intestinal transplant. Here the CDR3 reads CSVEKGDGNTIYF. The CDR3 DNA sequence: TGCAGCGTTGAAAAAGGGGACGGAAACACCATATATTTT.